Listed below are T cell receptor beta chains from one sample, sequenced in a study of blood T cell repertoires in COVID-19. TCRdb's copy holds only in-frame clones and misses some; the assay was immunoSEQ multiplex PCR. Of about 460,000 clones in the sample, less than 90% are singletons; the top ten hold around 8%. Material: PBMCs or T cells enriched from blood (not recorded which). These receptors came from a woman in her sixties or seventies who had recovered from COVID-19. CDR3s include the opening cysteine and the closing phenylalanine or tryptophan. A D gene is named only where the DNA matches it firmly. Only some rows state a clone size, as once, few, many or a class for expanded clones.

v_gene	d_gene	abundance	j_gene	CDR3nt	CDR3aa
TRBV2	.	.	TRBJ1-2	TGTGCCAGCAGTGAGGTGGGACTCTATGGCTACACCTTC	CASSEVGLYGYTF
TRBV6-1	TRBD1	once	TRBJ1-2	TGTGCCAGCAGTGGGGACAGGGGGGAATCTAACTATGGCTACACCTTC	CASSGDRGESNYGYTF
TRBV2	.	once	TRBJ2-2	TGTGCCAGCAGCCGCGAACGAGCGGCCACCGGGGAGCTGTTTTTT	CASSRERAATGELFF
TRBV3-1/TRBV3-2	.	.	TRBJ1-2	TGTGCCAGCAGCCTAGTCCCCCTCTATGGCTACACCTTC	CASSLVPLYGYTF
TRBV2	.	.	TRBJ1-1	TGTGCCAGCAGTGAATCCCGGACAAAGAACACTGAAGCTTTCTTT	CASSESRTKNTEAFF
TRBV7-6	TRBD2	.	TRBJ2-3	TGTGCCAGCAGCTTACATGGCGGGGGGGCTCCAGATACGCAGTATTTT	CASSLHGGGAPDTQYF
TRBV29-1	TRBD1	.	TRBJ1-1	TGCAGCGTTGCTGGACAGGGGACTTTGAACACTGAAGCTTTCTTT	CSVAGQGTLNTEAFF
TRBV10-3	TRBD1	.	TRBJ2-1	TGTGCCATCGGGCAAGGGGGCGGGAATGAGCAGTTCTTC	CAIGQGGGNEQFF
TRBV18	TRBD2	.	TRBJ2-5	TGTGCCAGCTCACGCTTTGGGACTAGCGGAGGTCAAGAGACCCAGTACTTC	CASSRFGTSGGQETQYF
TRBV9	TRBD2	.	TRBJ2-3	TGTGCCAGCAGCGTAGCCGGGTACATTGGACTAGCGGGGGGCACAGATACGCAGTATTTT	CASSVAGYIGLAGGTDTQYF
TRBV21-1	.	.	TRBJ1-1	TGTGCCAGCAGTTACAGGGTGACCACTGAAGCTTTCTTT	CASSYRVTTEAFF
TRBV3-1/TRBV3-2	.	once	TRBJ2-2	TGTGCCAGCAACCTTCAGGGTTACAGCGGGGAGCTGTTTTTT	CASNLQGYSGELFF
TRBV6-5	TRBD1	.	TRBJ1-2	TGTGCCAGCATTCCTGGGGGCAGGGGGCTTGATGGCTACACCTTC	CASIPGGRGLDGYTF